The 25 T cell receptor beta chains given below trace back to one sample, sequenced in a study of blood T cell repertoires in COVID-19. Some clones are missing from TCRdb's copy, which holds only in-frame ones; the method was immunoSEQ multiplex PCR. The sample has some 190,000 clones, 70% to 90% seen once. Sequencing used peripheral blood. The origin of the receptors is a human donor with active or convalescent COVID-19. The donor label of this sample is uncertain.

The rearrangement uses TRBV6-4 and TRBJ1-5; tentative D call: TRBD1 (6 bases). V lost 3 bases, J lost 0 bases, and 21 bases lay in between. This CDR3 spans 19 amino acids. The germline V gene has CDR1 MRHNA and CDR2 SNTAGT. The CDR3 sequence: CASSEGPPGQSYSNQPQHF. CDR3 nucleotide sequence: TGTGCCAGCAGTGAAGGCCCCCCAGGACAGAGTTATAGCAATCAGCCCCAGCATTTT.

The V and J genes are TRBV28 and TRBJ1-1; no clear D. V was trimmed by 7 bases and J by 3 bases, leaving 12 bases between them. The germline gives CDR1 MDHEN, CDR2 SYDVKM. The CDR3 contains 13 residues. CDR3 DNA: TGTGCCAGCATCGTGAGAGTCGACACTGAAGCTTTCTTT. Its protein product is CASIVRVDTEAFF. Complete variable domain (other parts from reference TRBV28 and TRBJ1-1): DVKVTQSSRYLVKRTGEKVFLECVQDMDHENMFWYRQDPGLGLRLIYFSYDVKMKEKGDIPEGYSVSREKKERFSLILESASTNQTSMYLCASIVRVDTEAFFGQGTRLTVV.

The chain employs TRBV6-5 and TRBJ2-1, with D perhaps matching TRBD2 (6 bases). The CDR3 runs 15 residues. Germline V gene sequence: CDR1 MNHEY, CDR2 SVGAGI. Deletions cut 9 bases from V and 0 bases from J, with 15 bases between. CDR3 protein: CASGGITSSYNEQFF. CDR3 bases: TGTGCCAGTGGGGGGATTACTAGCTCCTACAATGAGCAGTTCTTC.

V is TRBV24-1 and J is TRBJ2-2, with 7 bases identical to TRBD1. The germline CDR1 and CDR2 sequences are KGHDR and SFDVKD. After removal of 0 bases from V and 1 base from J, the junction contained 1 base not matched to a gene. The CDR3 has 16 residues. The CDR3 region is CATSDLRQGNTGELFF. DNA for the CDR3: TGTGCCACCAGTGATTTGAGACAGGGGAACACCGGGGAGCTGTTTTTT.

The chain joins TRBV24-1 to TRBJ2-3; D possibly corresponds to TRBD1 (6 bases). CDR3 size: 14 residues. V lost 7 bases and J lost 9, with 19 bases in between. Looked up from germline, CDR1 is KGHDR and CDR2 is SFDVKD. CDR3 protein: CATSPRQEPKTQYF. In nucleotides, the CDR3 is TGTGCCACCAGCCCCAGACAGGAGCCCAAAACGCAGTATTTT.

The chain carries TRBV6-5 and TRBJ1-4, with D tentatively TRBD1 (6 bases). CDR1 and CDR2 from the germline V gene are MNHEY and SVGAGI. Trimming removed 0 bases from V and 8 bases from J, with 13 bases in between. This CDR3 is 15 amino acids long. The CDR3, as DNA: TGTGCCAGCAGTTACTCAAACGACAGGACGGAAAAACTGTTTTTT. Translating it yields CASSYSNDRTEKLFF.

The CDR3 reads CASSVSGTSGGAVMDGELFF. DNA for the CDR3: TGTGCCAGCAGCGTGAGCGGGACTAGCGGGGGGGCGGTCATGGACGGGGAGCTGTTTTTT. The chain recombines TRBV9 with TRBJ2-2; 16 bases map to TRBD2. After removal of 2 bases from V and 7 bases from J, the junction contained 14 bases not matched to a gene. The CDR3 loop spans 20 amino acids. Germline V gene sequence: CDR1 SGDLS, CDR2 YYNGEE.

V gene TRBV19 combines with J gene TRBJ1-5; 12 bases line up with TRBD1. Germline V gene sequence: CDR1 LNHDA, CDR2 SQIVND (reference sequence). With V trimmed by 4 bases and J by 6 bases, 7 bases remained unmatched. This CDR3 has 16 residues. CDR3 DNA: TGTGCCAGTAGTAGGGGGGACAGGGGGCAAGGTCAGCCCCAGCATTTT. Protein: CASSRGDRGQGQPQHF.

The chain joins TRBV5-1 to TRBJ2-3; possible D gene TRBD1, 5 bases. This CDR3 has 15 amino acids. V was trimmed by 0 bases and J by 3 bases, leaving 11 bases between them. Germline assignment: CDR1 SGHRS and CDR2 YFSETQ. CDR3 protein: CASSLDQGYTDTQYF. In DNA form, the CDR3 reads TGCGCCAGCAGCTTGGACCAGGGCTATACAGATACGCAGTATTTT.

The rearrangement uses TRBV7-3 and TRBJ2-5; D perhaps matches TRBD1 (7 bases). Trimming cost V 7 bases and J 5 bases, with 23 bases left between them. Germline assignment: CDR1 SGHTA and CDR2 FQGTGA. The CDR3 is 16 amino acids. The CDR3 reads CASKLSGQAFGETQYF. In nucleotides, the CDR3 is TGTGCCAGCAAGCTTAGCGGACAGGCGTTCGGTGAGACCCAGTACTTC.

The genes are TRBV7-2 and TRBJ1-2; 7 bases are shared with TRBD1. V lost 1 base, J lost 5 bases, and 7 bases stayed unmatched. CDR1 and CDR2 from the germline V gene are SGHTA and FQGNSA. CDR3 length equals 15 residues. The DNA of the CDR3 is TGTGCCAGCAGCTTAGGGGGACAGCTTCGATATGGCTACACCTTC. Protein sequence: CASSLGGQLRYGYTF.

The chain combines TRBV9 with TRBJ2-1; 7 positions match TRBD1. Germline-derived CDR1 and CDR2 are SGDLS and YYNGEE. The CDR3 is made up of 15 amino acids. The V and J ends lost 4 bases and 5 bases, in that order; junction bases with no gene match: 9. The CDR3 spells CASSPRDRLNNEQFF. CDR3 DNA sequence: TGTGCCAGCAGCCCCCGGGACAGACTTAACAATGAGCAGTTCTTC. Looking up the rest from reference TRBV9 and TRBJ2-1 gives the full variable domain: DSGVTQTPKHLITATGQRVTLRCSPRSGDLSVYWYQQSLDQGLQFLIQYYNGEERAKGNILERFSAQQFPDLHSELNLSSLELGDSALYFCASSPRDRLNNEQFFGPGTRLTVL.

In its sample, this clone was seen once. The DNA of the CDR3 is TGTGCCAGCAGCCAAGTGGGACAGGGCTTCGGTGGCTACACCTTC. Residues: CASSQVGQGFGGYTF. The rearrangement links TRBV4-2 to TRBJ1-2; TRBD1 agrees at 9 bases. The junction had 7 bases not matched to a gene; V was cut back by 1 base and J by 7 bases. The CDR3 extends over 15 amino acids. Germline V gene lookup returns CDR1 LGHNA and CDR2 YNFKEQ.

The chain employs TRBV4-3 and TRBJ1-4; 8 nucleotides agree with TRBD1. The V gene's germline CDR1 is LGHNA and CDR2 YSLEER. The CDR3 covers 15 residues. The V and J ends lost 1 base and 8 bases, in that order; junction bases with no gene match: 6. The CDR3 coding sequence is TGCGCCAGCAGCCAAGTCGGGACAGGCAACGAAAAACTGTTTTTT. It encodes CASSQVGTGNEKLFF.

The chain uses TRBV5-1 and TRBJ2-3; tentatively, D is TRBD2 (6 bases). The CDR3 runs 14 residues. V was shortened by 0 bases and J by 2 bases, with 7 bases between the two germline ends. Germline CDR1 reads SGHRS; CDR2 reads YFSETQ. CDR3 in DNA: TGCGCCAGCAGCTTGGCGCGGGACACAGATACGCAGTATTTT. It is translated as CASSLARDTDTQYF.

The genes are TRBV5-4 and TRBJ1-4; 8 bases line up with TRBD1. Per germline, CDR1 SGHNT and CDR2 YYREEE (reference sequence). J gave up 5 bases and V 0 bases, and 3 bases lay outside the gene matches. CDR3 length equals 15 residues. The CDR3 spells CASSLVRGQNEKLFF. The CDR3 DNA sequence: TGTGCCAGCAGCTTGGTCAGGGGGCAGAATGAAAAACTGTTTTTT.

CDR3 in amino acids: CASSEASGAGQETQYF. The CDR3, as DNA: TGCGCCAGCAGTGAGGCTAGCGGAGCGGGCCAAGAGACCCAGTACTTC. The J gene is TRBJ2-5, the V gene TRBV10-1, with 7 bases lining up with TRBD2. The germline V gene encodes CDR1 WNHNN and CDR2 SYGVQD (reference sequence). The V gene end was trimmed by 2 bases and the J gene end by 1 base; junction bases not matched to a gene: 7. The CDR3 sequence is 16 residues long.

This clone was recorded once. The chain joins TRBV5-4 to TRBJ2-1; the match to TRBD2 covers 11 bases. CDR3 length: 16 residues. The V and J ends lost 3 bases and 4 bases, in that order; junction bases with no gene match: 6. Germline CDR1 reads SGHNT; CDR2 reads YYREEE (reference sequence). Here the CDR3 DNA reads TGTGCCAGCAGCTCACCTATAGCGGGGGGGTACAATGAGCAGTTCTTC. Encoded protein: CASSSPIAGGYNEQFF.

The gene calls are TRBV27 and TRBJ1-1, with TRBD1 identical over 7 bases. The V and J ends lost 1 base and 11 bases, in that order; junction bases with no gene match: 13. CDR3 length equals 15 residues. Looked up from germline, CDR1 is MNHEY and CDR2 is SMNVEV (reference sequence). The CDR3 coding sequence is TGTGCCAGCAGTTTATACCCAGGGGGAAGGTCAGGGGCTTTCTTT. Amino acid sequence: CASSLYPGGRSGAFF.

The chain links TRBV2 to TRBJ2-5, with D possibly matching TRBD2 (5 bases). V shed 7 bases and J shed 0 bases, with 9 bases lying between them. Germline V CDR1 and CDR2: SNHLY, FYNNEI. The CDR3 length is 13 residues. CDR3 sequence reads: CASIRGNQETQYF. For the CDR3, the DNA is TGTGCCAGCATCCGGGGAAACCAAGAGACCCAGTACTTC.

This sequence joins TRBV18 and TRBJ1-3; 11 bases align to TRBD1. With V trimmed by 6 bases and J by 0 bases, 4 bases remained unmatched. The CDR3 loop spans 16 amino acids. The germline V gene encodes CDR1 KGHSH and CDR2 LQKENI. The CDR3 loop is CASSPGQGGSGNTIYF. The CDR3 coding sequence is TGTGCCAGCTCGCCGGGACAGGGGGGCTCTGGAAACACCATATATTTT. Using reference TRBV18 and TRBJ1-3 for the parts outside the CDR3, the full variable domain is NAGVMQNPRHLVRRRGQEARLRCSPMKGHSHVYWYRQLPEEGLKFMVYLQKENIIDESGMPKERFSAEFPKEGPSILRIQQVVRGDSAAYFCASSPGQGGSGNTIYFGEGSWLTVV.

J is TRBJ2-7 and V is TRBV7-8, with D perhaps matching TRBD1 (5 bases). V was pared by 1 base and J by 4 bases, with 11 bases between. This CDR3 has 14 amino acids. CDR1 SGHVS and CDR2 FQNEAQ come from the germline V gene. The chain's CDR3 is CASSLVPGLYEQYF. Here the CDR3 DNA reads TGTGCCAGCAGCTTAGTTCCAGGGCTTTACGAGCAGTACTTC.

J is TRBJ2-5 and V is TRBV18, with 10 positions matching TRBD2. Looked up from germline, CDR1 is KGHSH and CDR2 is LQKENI. This CDR3 spans 16 amino acids. The ends lost 3 bases at V and 2 bases at J; junction bases unmatched: 6. The CDR3 loop is CASSPPAGGTQETQYF. CDR3 nucleotide sequence: TGTGCCAGCTCACCCCCAGCGGGAGGGACTCAAGAGACCCAGTACTTC.

This clone has only a few counts. The CDR3 spells CASSYSTGSLDRRVGAFF. The CDR3 DNA reads as TGTGCCAGCAGTTACTCAACAGGGTCGTTGGACCGAAGGGTAGGAGCTTTCTTT. The chain uses TRBV6-2 or TRBV6-3 and TRBJ1-1; tentative D call: TRBD1 (6 bases). V was cut by 0 bases and J by 10 bases, with 27 bases left in between. The germline CDR1 and CDR2 sequences are MNHEY and SVGEGT. The CDR3 sequence is 18 residues long.

V usage is TRBV9 and J usage is TRBJ2-1, with TRBD2 identical over 9 bases. The ends lost 2 bases at V and 4 bases at J; junction bases unmatched: 7. The V gene's germline CDR1 is SGDLS and CDR2 YYNGEE. The CDR3 is made up of 16 amino acids. CDR3 sequence reads: CASSVLSGGRYNEQFF. The CDR3 DNA reads TGTGCCAGCAGCGTCCTGAGCGGGGGGCGTTACAATGAGCAGTTCTTC.